This TCR beta chain is from a study of early T cells in non-severe SARS-CoV-2 infection. On the study more broadly: Chains were unpaired, as sequencing was done on bulk RNA from unsorted whole blood.

Study outcomes and limitations: Using VDJdb, the matching emphasized anti-spike CD8 responses while missing private and CD4 specificities.

This CDR3 comprises 15 residues. The V gene's germline CDR1 is SGHDN and CDR2 FVKESK. Deletions cut 0 bases from V and 0 bases from J, with 3 bases between. This clonotype appeared many times. Its antigen is not identified. Separate cDNA molecules each had unique molecular identifiers attached to them. TCRdb reprocessed the 5' RACE reads with MiXCR, giving one entry per CDR3 protein. Of tens of thousands of distinct CDR3 sequences in the sample, 9% to 15% were seen once. The clonotype originates from an adult who was a healthcare worker with PCR-confirmed SARS-CoV-2 infection or an uninfected control (not recorded which). The sequencing input was whole blood. The J gene is TRBJ1-6, the V gene TRBV14; the D is unclear. CDR3 in DNA: TGTGCCAGCAGCCAAGAAGTCTCCTATAATTCACCCCTCCACTTT. Protein sequence: CASSQEVSYNSPLHF.